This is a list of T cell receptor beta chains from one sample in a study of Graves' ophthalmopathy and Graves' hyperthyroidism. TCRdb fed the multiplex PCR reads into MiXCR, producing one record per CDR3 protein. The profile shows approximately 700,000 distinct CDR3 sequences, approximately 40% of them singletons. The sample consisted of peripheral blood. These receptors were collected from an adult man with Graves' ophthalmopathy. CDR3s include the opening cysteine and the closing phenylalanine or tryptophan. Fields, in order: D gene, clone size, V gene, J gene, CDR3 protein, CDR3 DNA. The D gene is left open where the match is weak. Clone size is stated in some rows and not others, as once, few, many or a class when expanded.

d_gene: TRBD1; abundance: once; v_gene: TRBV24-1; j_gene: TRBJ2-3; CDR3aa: CATSDPTGITDTQYF; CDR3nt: TGTGCCACCAGTGACCCGACAGGGATCACAGATACGCAGTATTTT
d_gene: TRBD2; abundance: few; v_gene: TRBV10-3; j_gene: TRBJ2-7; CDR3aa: CASSYLRGDGYEQYF; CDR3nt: TGTGCCAGCAGTTACTTGCGGGGGGACGGCTACGAGCAGTACTTC
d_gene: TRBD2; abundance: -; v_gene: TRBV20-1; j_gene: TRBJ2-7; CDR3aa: CSAASGGSSSYEQYF; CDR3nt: TGCAGTGCTGCCTCGGGGGGGAGTAGCTCCTACGAGCAGTACTTC
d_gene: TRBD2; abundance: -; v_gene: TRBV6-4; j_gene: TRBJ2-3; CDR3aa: CASRSSGDAAQYF; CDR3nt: TGTGCCAGCAGATCTAGCGGAGATGCCGCGCAGTATTTT
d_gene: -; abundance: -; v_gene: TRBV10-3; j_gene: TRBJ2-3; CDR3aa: CAISATGTTDTQYF; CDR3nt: TGTGCCATCAGTGCAACGGGGACCACAGATACGCAGTATTTT
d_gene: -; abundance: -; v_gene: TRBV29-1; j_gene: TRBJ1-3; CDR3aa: CSAIGVAGNTIYF; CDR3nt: TGCAGCGCAATCGGGGTAGCGGGGAACACCATATATTTT
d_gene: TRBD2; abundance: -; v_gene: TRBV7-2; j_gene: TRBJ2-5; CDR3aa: CASSLGTSGGLQETQYF; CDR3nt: TGTGCCAGCAGCTTGGGGACTAGCGGGGGCCTTCAAGAGACCCAGTACTTC
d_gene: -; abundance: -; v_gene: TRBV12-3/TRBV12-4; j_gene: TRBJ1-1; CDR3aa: CASMRGRGTEAFF; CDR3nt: TGTGCCAGCATGCGCGGGCGGGGCACTGAAGCTTTCTTT
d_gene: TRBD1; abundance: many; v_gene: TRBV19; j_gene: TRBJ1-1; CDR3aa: CASSMVAGGLNTEAFF; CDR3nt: TGTGCCAGTAGTATGGTGGCAGGGGGCCTGAACACTGAAGCTTTCTTT
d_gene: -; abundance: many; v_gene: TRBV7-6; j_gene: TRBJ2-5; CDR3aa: CASSLAPRGVESETQYF; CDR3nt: TGTGCCAGCAGCTTAGCCCCACGAGGGGTCGAGTCAGAGACCCAGTACTTC
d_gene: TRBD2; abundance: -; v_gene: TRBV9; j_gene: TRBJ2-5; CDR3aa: CASSGLAGAGGETQYF; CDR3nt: TGTGCCAGCTCGGGGCTAGCGGGGGCCGGGGGAGAGACCCAGTACTTC
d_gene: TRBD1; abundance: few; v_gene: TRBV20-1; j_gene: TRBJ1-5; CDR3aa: CSARSPQGAGQPQHF; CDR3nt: TGCAGTGCTCGTAGCCCTCAGGGGGCTGGGCAGCCCCAGCATTTT
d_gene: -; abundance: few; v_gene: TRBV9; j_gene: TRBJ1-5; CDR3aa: CASSVSGASNQPQHF; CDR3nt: TGTGCCAGCAGCGTTTCAGGGGCGAGCAATCAGCCCCAGCATTTT
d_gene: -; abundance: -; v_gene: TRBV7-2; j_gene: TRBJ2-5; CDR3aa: CASSLGAGSGETQYF; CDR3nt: TGTGCCAGCAGCTTAGGGGCTGGATCGGGTGAGACCCAGTACTTC
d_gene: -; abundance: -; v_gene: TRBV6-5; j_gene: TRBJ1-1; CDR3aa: CASSPRADNTEAFF; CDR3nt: TGTGCCAGCTCACCACGGGCGGATAACACTGAAGCTTTCTTT
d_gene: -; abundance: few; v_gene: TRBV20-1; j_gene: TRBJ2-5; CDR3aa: CSLMPSYQETQYF; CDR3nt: TGCAGTCTGATGCCGTCGTACCAAGAGACCCAGTACTTC
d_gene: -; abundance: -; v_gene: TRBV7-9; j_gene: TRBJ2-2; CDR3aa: CASSWGSTGELFF; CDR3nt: TGTGCCAGCAGCTGGGGTAGCACCGGGGAGCTGTTTTTT
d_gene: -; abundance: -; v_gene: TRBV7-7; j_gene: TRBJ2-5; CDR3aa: CASSRSLRQAQETQYF; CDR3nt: TGTGCCAGCTCCCGTAGTCTTCGACAGGCCCAAGAGACCCAGTACTTC
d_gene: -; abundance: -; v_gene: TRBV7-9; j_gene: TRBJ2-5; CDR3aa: CASSLQGPTETRYF; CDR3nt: TGTGCCAGCAGCCTACAGGGCCCCACAGAGACCCGGTACTTC
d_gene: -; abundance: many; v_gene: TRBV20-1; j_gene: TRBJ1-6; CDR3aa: CSASSSLDLHF; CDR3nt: TGCAGTGCTAGTAGCAGTCTAGACCTCCACTTT
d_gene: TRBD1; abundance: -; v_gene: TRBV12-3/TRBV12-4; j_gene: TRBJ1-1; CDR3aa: CASSYPGGSTEAFF; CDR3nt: TGTGCCAGCAGTTATCCAGGGGGCTCCACTGAAGCTTTCTTT
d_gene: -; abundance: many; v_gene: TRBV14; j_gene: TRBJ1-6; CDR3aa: CASSKDANSPLHF; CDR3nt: TGTGCCAGCAGCAAGGATGCCAATTCACCCCTCCACTTT
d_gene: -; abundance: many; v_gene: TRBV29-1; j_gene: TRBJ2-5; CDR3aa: CSVEGQPGRTYRTQYF; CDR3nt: TGCAGCGTTGAAGGGCAACCGGGACGTACATACCGGACCCAGTACTTC
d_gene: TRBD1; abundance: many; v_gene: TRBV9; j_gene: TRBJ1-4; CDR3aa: CASSVDRGNEKLFF; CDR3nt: TGTGCCAGCAGCGTCGACAGGGGAAACGAAAAACTGTTTTTT
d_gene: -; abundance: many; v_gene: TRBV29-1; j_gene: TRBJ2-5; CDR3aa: CSVGSGDSGTQYF; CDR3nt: TGCAGCGTTGGATCTGGTGATAGCGGGACCCAGTACTTC
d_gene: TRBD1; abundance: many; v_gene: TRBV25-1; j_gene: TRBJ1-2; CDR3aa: CASSLAAGGGGYTF; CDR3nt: TGTGCCAGCAGTTTAGCGGCAGGGGGAGGGGGCTACACCTTC
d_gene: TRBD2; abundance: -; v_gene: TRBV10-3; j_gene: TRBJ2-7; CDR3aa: CASSRLAVSYEQYF; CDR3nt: TGTGCCAGCAGTCGACTAGCGGTCTCCTACGAGCAGTACTTC
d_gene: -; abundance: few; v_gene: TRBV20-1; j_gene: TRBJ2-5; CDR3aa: CSASFTQETQYF; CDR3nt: TGCAGTGCTAGTTTCACACAAGAGACCCAGTACTTC
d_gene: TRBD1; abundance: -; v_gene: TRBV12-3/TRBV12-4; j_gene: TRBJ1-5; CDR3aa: CASRRQGAQPQHF; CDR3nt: TGTGCCAGCAGAAGACAGGGGGCCCAGCCCCAGCATTTT
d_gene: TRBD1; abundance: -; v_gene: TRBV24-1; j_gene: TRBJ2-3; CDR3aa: CATSDPDRAYTDTQYF; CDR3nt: TGTGCCACCAGTGATCCTGACAGGGCCTACACAGATACGCAGTATTTT
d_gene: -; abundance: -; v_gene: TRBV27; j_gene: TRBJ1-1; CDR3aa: CASQTGSYTEAFF; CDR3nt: TGTGCCAGCCAAACCGGGTCCTACACTGAAGCTTTCTTT
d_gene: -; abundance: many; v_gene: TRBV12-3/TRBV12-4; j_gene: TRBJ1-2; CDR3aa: CASSLGGRSNYGYTF; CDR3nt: TGTGCCAGCAGCTTAGGGGGACGGAGTAACTATGGCTACACCTTC
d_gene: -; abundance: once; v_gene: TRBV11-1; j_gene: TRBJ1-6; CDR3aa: CASSRGGAASYNSPLHF; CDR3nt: TGTGCCAGCAGTAGAGGGGGGGCGGCAAGTTATAATTCACCCCTCCACTTT
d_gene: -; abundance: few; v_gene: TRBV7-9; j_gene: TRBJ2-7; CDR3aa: CASSLVFGAREQYF; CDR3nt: TGTGCCAGCAGCTTGGTGTTTGGGGCGCGCGAGCAGTACTTC
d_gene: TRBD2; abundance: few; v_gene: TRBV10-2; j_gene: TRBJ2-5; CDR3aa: CASSQEGGSGETQYF; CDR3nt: TGTGCCAGCAGCCAAGAAGGCGGGAGCGGAGAGACCCAGTACTTC
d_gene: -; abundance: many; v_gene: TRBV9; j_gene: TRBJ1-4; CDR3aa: CASSPQGLSEKLFF; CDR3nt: TGTGCCAGCAGCCCCCAAGGTTTGTCCGAAAAACTGTTTTTT
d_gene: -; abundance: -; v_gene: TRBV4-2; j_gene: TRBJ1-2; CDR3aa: CASSHRDGEFYGYTF; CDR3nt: TGTGCCAGCAGCCATCGGGACGGGGAGTTCTATGGCTACACCTTC
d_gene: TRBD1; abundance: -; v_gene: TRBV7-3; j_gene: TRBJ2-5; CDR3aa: CASSQGGMDTETQYF; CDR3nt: TGTGCCAGCAGCCAAGGGGGCATGGATACGGAGACCCAGTACTTC
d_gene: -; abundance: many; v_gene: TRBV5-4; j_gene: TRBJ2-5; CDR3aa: CASSLEPDQETQYF; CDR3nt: TGTGCCAGCAGCTTGGAGCCAGATCAAGAGACCCAGTACTTC
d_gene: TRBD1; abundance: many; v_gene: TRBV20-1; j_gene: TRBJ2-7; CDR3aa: CSARVVDRVDEQYF; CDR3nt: TGCAGTGCTAGAGTTGTGGACAGGGTCGACGAGCAGTACTTC